The 13 T cell receptor beta chains presented below share a single source sample, sequenced in a study of T cells expressing NK-cell markers. Using the 5' RACE reads, TCRdb records one entry per CDR3 protein without DNA. The listing records about 550,000 distinct CDR3 sequences. Sequencing was carried out using blood T cells: a sorted CD56 or NKG2C T cell subset, CD4+ or CD8+ T cells, or bulk PBMC T cells (not recorded which). These receptors came from a man younger than 35 in good health.

The V gene is TRBV28, the J gene TRBJ2-1; TCRdb's D gene call, TRBD2, goes unchecked for lack of DNA. This CDR3 region has 16 residues. Per germline, CDR1 MDHEN and CDR2 SYDVKM. CDR3: CASSFTSGLGGNEQFF.

The chain joins TRBV6-1 to TRBJ2-5; TCRdb designates TRBD2, a call that cannot be tested without DNA. The CDR3 consists of 14 residues. Germline-derived CDR1 and CDR2 are MNHNS and SASEGT. The CDR3 spells CASTRAGLQETQYF.

V is TRBV12-3 or TRBV12-4 and J is TRBJ2-1; TCRdb returns TRBD1, unconfirmable since there is no DNA. CDR3 length equals 14 residues. The CDR3 here is CASSWPPSGRGQFF.

The chain links TRBV12-3 or TRBV12-4 to TRBJ2-1; the D call from TCRdb, TRBD1, cannot be confirmed without DNA. This CDR3 is built from 16 residues. CDR3 in amino acids: CACEGPTGRQSNEQFF.

V gene TRBV12-3 or TRBV12-4 combines with J gene TRBJ2-1; TCRdb returns TRBD2, unconfirmable since there is no DNA. The CDR3 sequence is 15 residues long. The CDR3 spells CASTSPGLVDNEQFF.

The chain carries TRBV11-1 and TRBJ2-1; TCRdb proposes TRBD2, but this gene call is untestable without DNA. Looked up from germline, CDR1 is SGHAT and CDR2 is FQDESV (reference sequence). The CDR3 runs 15 residues. The CDR3 spells CASSLEPGAYNEQFF.

The chain carries TRBV3-1 and TRBJ2-1; TCRdb's assignment of TRBD2 cannot be checked, as there is no DNA. The CDR3 covers 15 residues. Germline V gene lookup returns CDR1 LGHDT and CDR2 YNNKEL (reference sequence). The chain's CDR3 is CASSPVAGAYNEQFF.

This rearrangement joins TRBV5-6 to TRBJ2-7; TCRdb's assignment of TRBD1 cannot be checked, as there is no DNA. The CDR3 is 14 amino acids. Germline V gene sequence: CDR1 SGHDT, CDR2 YYEEEE. The CDR3 loop is CASSSGDRVYEQYF.

This chain connects TRBV3-1 to TRBJ2-1; TCRdb returns TRBD2, unconfirmable since there is no DNA. This CDR3 comprises 16 residues. The germline V gene encodes CDR1 LGHDT and CDR2 YNNKEL (reference sequence). CDR3 protein: CASSQVQAGGRNEQFF.

The rearrangement links TRBV4-2 to TRBJ2-7; absent DNA, TCRdb's TRBD1 call cannot be checked. From germline, CDR1 is LGHNA and CDR2 YNFKEQ. The CDR3 totals 20 residues. The CDR3 sequence: CASSQVALHPGQKYTYEQYF.

This chain uses TRBV7-9 with TRBJ2-3; TCRdb gives TRBD2 as the D gene, but with no DNA this cannot be confirmed. Germline V gene data show CDR1 as SEHNR and CDR2 as FQNEAQ (reference sequence). This CDR3 has 16 amino acids. CDR3 sequence: CASSLVAGGLTDTQYF.

The rearrangement links TRBV19 to TRBJ2-7; checking the TCRdb D call of TRBD2 is not possible without DNA. From germline, CDR1 is LNHDA and CDR2 SQIVND (reference sequence). CDR3 length equals 13 residues. CDR3 residues: CASNPSGSNEQYF.

The chain carries TRBV3-1 and TRBJ1-1. The V gene's germline CDR1 is LGHDT and CDR2 YNNKEL (reference sequence). CDR3 length: 12 amino acids. The CDR3 spells CASSQASPEAFF.